What follows is one T cell receptor beta chain and its context. As originally analysed: Amplification with reference gene primers provided the estimates of nucleated cell counts. Only in-frame clones appear in the TCRdb table, and some are missing; sequencing was by immunoSEQ multiplex PCR. V and J calls and clone size are those listed in that table; D and trimming were worked out from the DNA. The data hold about 160,000 clones, with less than 85% observed a single time. The sample is drawn from a study of blood T cell repertoires in COVID-19. Study information: Sites in the United States, Italy and Spain provided acute and convalescent COVID-19 samples. T cells, B-cell-depleted T cells, or PBMCs provided the cDNA or gDNA that served as material.

Per the germline V gene, CDR1 is KGHSH and CDR2 is LQKENI. The V end was cut by 4 bases, the J end by 5 bases, with 11 bases between. The CDR3 has 13 amino acids. The chain is built from TRBV18 and TRBJ1-1; weak D call: TRBD1 (6 bases). The sequenced sample consisted of peripheral blood. The source of this sequence is a woman older than 75 with active or convalescent COVID-19. The CDR3 sequence is CASSLPQGTEAFF. Written as DNA, the CDR3 is TGTGCCAGCTCACTGCCGCAGGGGACTGAAGCTTTCTTT.